The present TCR beta chain was sequenced within a study of PD-L1 blockade in urothelial cancer (dated by TCRdb to the late 2010s). With regard to the full study: Therapy was started at some point between 2012 and 2014 for all patients, and atezolizumab 1,200 mg was administered intravenously every 3 weeks. About 85% of the roughly 30 patients were males with bladder-origin urothelial cancer, and 18 of 29 reported a prior smoking history. An ECOG performance status of 0 or 1 was recorded for the patients, and 0 to 3 prior chemotherapy regimens had been received by the patients. Blood samples were analyzed at two time points: 3 weeks after treatment start (second dose) and 6 weeks after treatment start. Blood samples gave a median of about 140,000 T cells and under 85,000 unique TCRs, with a median clonality of approximately 0.08. The study was an exploratory multi-omic analysis of somatic, immune and clinical correlates of response to PD-L1 blockade with atezolizumab in urothelial cancer. Pretreatment tumor samples, along with matched peripheral blood serially collected before and after atezolizumab treatment, were subjected to TCR sequencing. Durable clinical benefit was defined as progression-free survival longer than 6 months, and TCR features were also tested against progression-free and overall survival. In the same patients who had TCR sequencing, pretreatment tumors also underwent whole exome sequencing and RNA sequencing. Durable clinical benefit was achieved by nine patients but not by the remaining 20. Under 30 patients had pretreatment blood TCR-seq, 24 had at least one posttreatment blood collection, and 24 had tumor TCR-seq. The investigation overall reported the following: Because the sample size was small (n ≈ 29) and many exploratory analyses were performed, the results are intended to be hypothesis-generating. Greater expansion of tumor-associated TCR clones in peripheral blood 3 weeks after the start of treatment was observed in patients with durable benefit (n of about 21, p = 0.022). A pretreatment peripheral blood TCR clonality below the median was linked to improved progression-free and overall survival.

Sequences MDHEN (CDR1) and SYDVKM (CDR2) are obtained from the germline V gene. The CDR3 contains 16 residues, cysteine and phenylalanine counted. The retained sequence is limited to the CDR3, 48 bases, with the frame set at the first base. Cut back by 5 bases and 1 base, the V and J ends lie 15 bases apart. The time point label, as the study defines it: pretreatment peripheral blood. A total of 25 to 30 patients with locally advanced or metastatic urothelial carcinoma, treated at Memorial Sloan Kettering on a trial protocol, made up the cohort. Peripheral blood mononuclear cells were collected pretreatment and during treatment, at between 1 and 8 total time points per patient. The Qiagen DNeasy Blood extraction kit was used to purify genomic DNA from total PBMCs and from tumor samples. PBMCs were collected pretreatment and during treatment, and were isolated and stored as previously described. Notes on this clone: Its recognized antigen is unknown. No clone much larger than this one lies a single base away; base qualities are absent.

Each PCR received spiked-in synthetic TCR analog templates so that absolute template abundance could be estimated from read counts. TCRbeta CDR3 regions were amplified from genomic DNA with bias-controlled V and J gene primers using the immunoSEQ assay. Sequencing of rearranged TCRbeta segments was done at approximately 20X coverage. Per the authors' processing: Clustering was used to correct sequencing errors, and CDR3s were annotated against IMGT so that V, D and J genes could be assigned. Only productive TCRbeta rearrangements were used in downstream analyses, excluding out-of-frame or stop-codon sequences. To compute clonality, Shannon entropy was normalized by the log of the number of unique productive sequences and then subtracted from one. Clones differing between time points or between blood and tumor were identified by Fisher's exact test with Benjamini-Hochberg correction at adjusted p below 0.01. Not all clones reach the TCRdb copy of this immuneACCESS table, which keeps in-frame sequences only. Checked studies attribute under half of the gap to unresolved V genes and leave the rest unexplained. Clone size and V and J calls were adopted from that table, with D and trimming inferred from the DNA. For this sample the table gives around 70,000 clones, of which roughly 88% were detected only once. The ten biggest clones cover approximately 4.5% of the sample.

This clonotype was obtained from a man between 65 and 85 years old with urothelial cancer. Source: PBMCs, taken around atezolizumab (anti-PD-L1) treatment. Here the chain combines TRBV28 and TRBJ1-5; there is no confident call for the D gene. Here is the DNA: TGTGCCAGCAGTCGCAGCGGATTAGGAAGCAATCAGCCCCAGCATTTT. It translates to CASSRSGLGSNQPQHF.